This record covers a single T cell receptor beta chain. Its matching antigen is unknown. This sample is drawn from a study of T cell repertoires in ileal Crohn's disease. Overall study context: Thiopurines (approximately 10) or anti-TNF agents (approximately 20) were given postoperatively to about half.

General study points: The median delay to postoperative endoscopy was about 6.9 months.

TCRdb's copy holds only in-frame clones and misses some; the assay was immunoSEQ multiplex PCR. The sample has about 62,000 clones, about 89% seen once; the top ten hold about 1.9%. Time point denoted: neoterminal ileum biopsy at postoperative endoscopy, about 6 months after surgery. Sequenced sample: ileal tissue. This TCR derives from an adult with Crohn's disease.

CDR3 nucleotide sequence: TGTGCCAGCAGCGTAGTCGGCCAGGGGATGAAGAGGGATGGCTACACCTTC. This sequence encodes CASSVVGQGMKRDGYTF. The chain links TRBV9 to TRBJ1-2, with D perhaps TRBD1 (6 bases). The V gene's germline CDR1 is SGDLS and CDR2 YYNGEE. The CDR3 covers 17 residues. Deletions cut 0 bases from V and 6 bases from J, with 21 bases between. The full variable domain, with the rest looked up from reference TRBV9 and TRBJ1-2, is DSGVTQTPKHLITATGQRVTLRCSPRSGDLSVYWYQQSLDQGLQFLIQYYNGEERAKGNILERFSAQQFPDLHSELNLSSLELGDSALYFCASSVVGQGMKRDGYTFGSGTRLTVV.